Following are 26 T cell receptor beta chains from one sample sequenced in a study of T-cell memory formation after mild COVID-19. One entry per CDR3 protein results from TCRdb running MiXCR on the 5' RACE reads. Of more than 450,000 distinct CDR3 sequences detected, about a sixth appear once; the ten largest clones hold approximately 12%. Sequenced sample: PBMCs or a T cell subset sorted from them (not recorded which). The receptors stem from an adult woman who had mild COVID-19 (a few samples of this study predate the infection). Cell type and time point are not known.

The V call is TRBV5-5, the J call TRBJ1-2, with D unclear. V was pared by 3 bases and J by 7 bases, with 16 bases between. In germline, CDR1 is SGHKS, CDR2 YYEKEE (reference sequence). This CDR3 has 14 residues. The CDR3 is CASSSVVGSSGYTF. The CDR3 DNA is TGTGCCAGCAGCTCCGTAGTAGGGTCCTCTGGCTACACCTTC.

The chain couples TRBV7-9 to TRBJ1-6; the D is unclear. CDR3 length equals 14 residues. CDR1 SEHNR and CDR2 FQNEAQ come from the germline V gene (reference sequence). Trimming took 5 bases from V and 5 from J, leaving 10 bases between them. CDR3 DNA: TGTGCCAGCAGCGTGAGCGGGAATAATTCACCCCTCCACTTT. Protein: CASSVSGNNSPLHF.

This clonotype was seen repeatedly, ten times or more. This chain uses TRBV7-2 with TRBJ1-2, with D tentatively TRBD1 (5 bases). Germline-derived CDR1 and CDR2 are SGHTA and FQGNSA. V lost 1 base and J 0 bases, leaving 9 bases between the germline ends. This CDR3 has 15 residues. The CDR3 nucleotides are TGTGCCAGCAGCTTAGACAGGCAGACTAACTATGGCTACACCTTC. It is translated as CASSLDRQTNYGYTF.

The chain recombines TRBV11-2 with TRBJ2-7, with D perhaps matching TRBD2 (5 bases). Germline lookup yields CDR1 SGHAT and CDR2 FQNNGV. CDR3 length: 12 amino acids. Deletions cut 5 bases from V and 4 bases from J, with 9 bases between. Here the CDR3 DNA reads TGTGCCAGCAGCGGGATAGCGTACGAGCAGTACTTC. Encoded protein: CASSGIAYEQYF.

The rearrangement joins TRBV5-4 to TRBJ2-1; D gene uncertain. Germline V lookup: CDR1 SGHNT, CDR2 YYREEE (reference sequence). This CDR3 comprises 11 residues. V was clipped by 4 bases and J by 9 bases, with 8 bases between them. The CDR3 coding sequence is TGTGCCAGCAGCGCCGGAATTGAGCAGTTCTTC. The encoded protein is CASSAGIEQFF.

This chain links TRBV7-6 with TRBJ2-7, with TRBD2 matching 7 bases. Unmatched junction bases numbered 4, after V lost 3 bases and J lost 5 bases. Germline CDR1 SGHVS, CDR2 FNYEAQ. This CDR3 region has 13 residues. The CDR3: CASSFPGGDEQYF. The CDR3 nucleotides read TGTGCCAGCAGCTTCCCGGGGGGTGACGAGCAGTACTTC. Combining the CDR3 with reference TRBV7-6 and TRBJ2-7 gives the whole variable domain GAGVSQSPRYKVTKRGQDVALRCDPISGHVSLYWYRQALGQGPEFLTYFNYEAQQDKSGLPNDRFSAERPEGSISTLTIQRTEQRDSAMYRCASSFPGGDEQYFGPGTRLTVT.

For this clonotype: Given a much more abundant clone one base away, this may be a read error. The chain is built from TRBV11-1 and TRBJ1-1; D ambiguous. The CDR3 extends over 13 amino acids. The germline V gene has CDR1 SGHAT and CDR2 FQDESV (reference sequence). Trimming stripped 3 bases from V and 1 base from J, with 6 bases between. This CDR3 reads CASSFIGNTEAFF. For the CDR3, the DNA is TGTGCCAGCAGCTTTATAGGGAACACTGAAGCTTTCTTT.

The rearrangement links TRBV7-6 to TRBJ2-5, with 9 positions matching TRBD2. The CDR3 is made up of 17 amino acids. The V segment lost 7 bases and the J segment 5 bases; nucleotides outside the gene matches: 17. CDR1 SGHVS and CDR2 FNYEAQ come from the germline V gene. CDR3 amino acids: CASTPRGSGGWGETQYF. CDR3 DNA sequence: TGTGCCAGCACCCCGAGGGGGAGCGGGGGGTGGGGCGAGACCCAGTACTTC.

Ten or more counts support this clonotype. This chain links TRBV5-1 with TRBJ1-3, with D perhaps TRBD1 (6 bases). The germline V gene encodes CDR1 SGHRS and CDR2 YFSETQ. CDR3 length equals 12 residues. V shed 4 bases and J shed 11 bases, with 13 bases lying between them. This CDR3 is CASSPDRLPIYF. In DNA form, the CDR3 reads TGCGCCAGCAGCCCGGACAGACTGCCCATATATTTT. Supplemented by reference TRBV5-1 and TRBJ1-3, the full variable domain reads KAGVTQTPRYLIKTRGQQVTLSCSPISGHRSVSWYQQTPGQGLQFLFEYFSETQRNKGNFPGRFSGRQFSNSRSEMNVSTLELGDSALYLCASSPDRLPIYFGEGSWLTVV.

The gene calls are TRBV7-8 and TRBJ2-7, with 8 bases identical to TRBD2. CDR1 SGHVS and CDR2 FQNEAQ come from the germline V gene. Losses at the gene ends were 4 bases for V and 0 bases for J; bases not matched to a gene: 5. The CDR3 loop spans 15 amino acids. As DNA, the CDR3 is TGTGCCAGCAGCTCCCTAGCGGGCCCCTCCTACGAGCAGTACTTC. This gives the protein CASSSLAGPSYEQYF.

This chain links TRBV11-2 with TRBJ2-1, with TRBD2 identical over 13 bases. The CDR3 runs to 18 residues. After removal of 1 base from V and 2 bases from J, the junction contained 5 bases not matched to a gene. CDR1 is SGHAT and CDR2 is FQNNGV in the germline V gene. CDR3 amino acids: CASSLGPGTSGTYNEQFF. DNA for the CDR3: TGTGCCAGCAGCTTAGGTCCCGGGACTAGCGGGACCTACAATGAGCAGTTCTTC.

The rearrangement links TRBV5-1 to TRBJ2-3, with 9 bases that match TRBD1. The CDR3 has 16 residues. Germline CDR1 and CDR2: SGHRS and YFSETQ. Trimming removed 4 bases from V and 0 bases from J; junction bases left unmatched: 6. CDR3 loop: CASSPATGGSTDTQYF. The CDR3 DNA sequence: TGCGCCAGCAGCCCCGCGACAGGGGGAAGCACAGATACGCAGTATTTT.

This clonotype came up a few times. V is TRBV29-1 and J is TRBJ1-4; no definite D call. CDR1 and CDR2 from the germline V gene are SQVTM and ANQGSEA. V lost 6 bases to trimming and J lost 8 bases, with 13 bases between them. This CDR3 has 12 amino acids. CDR3 sequence (DNA): TGCAGCGTCGCCACGCCGGGAGAAAAACTGTTTTTT. It yields the protein CSVATPGEKLFF. Combining the CDR3 with reference TRBV29-1 and TRBJ1-4 gives the whole variable domain SAVISQKPSRDICQRGTSLTIQCQVDSQVTMMFWYRQQPGQSLTLIATANQGSEATYESGFVIDKFPISRPNLTFSTLTVSNMSPEDSSIYLCSVATPGEKLFFGSGTQLSVL.

This clonotype was picked up a small number of times. The chain couples TRBV7-9 to TRBJ2-3; D not certain. Germline V gives CDR1 SEHNR, CDR2 FQNEAQ (reference sequence). The CDR3 sequence is 14 residues long. Trimming cost V 5 bases and J 2 bases, with 11 bases left between them. The CDR3 protein is CASSNRAHTDTQYF. CDR3 DNA: TGTGCCAGCAGCAATCGGGCCCACACAGATACGCAGTATTTT.

The chain recombines TRBV6-5 with TRBJ2-2; D is perhaps TRBD1 (6 bases). From germline, CDR1 is MNHEY and CDR2 SVGAGI. The CDR3 totals 15 residues. V lost 2 bases, J lost 6 bases, and 13 bases lay in between. The CDR3 DNA reads TGTGCCAGCAGTTACGCAGGGGATTCCGCCGGGGAGCTGTTTTTT. Translating gives CASSYAGDSAGELFF.

The chain carries TRBV6-1 and TRBJ2-1; possibly TRBD1 for D (8 bases). V lost 6 bases to trimming and J lost 8 bases, with 29 bases between them. Germline CDR1 reads MNHNS; CDR2 reads SASEGT. The CDR3 has 18 amino acids. The CDR3: CASRKDRVEGGSRDEQFF. The CDR3 DNA reads TGTGCCAGCAGGAAGGACAGGGTTGAGGGCGGGAGTCGGGATGAGCAGTTCTTC.

A few counts support this clonotype. The rearrangement joins TRBV12-3 or TRBV12-4 to TRBJ2-2; D perhaps matches TRBD1 (5 bases). V was shortened by 6 bases and J by 5 bases, with 10 bases between the two germline ends. This CDR3 contains 13 residues. CDR3 nucleotide sequence: TGTGCCAGCAGCTTCAGACAGACCGGGGAGCTGTTTTTT. Translation: CASSFRQTGELFF.

The chain combines TRBV7-9 with TRBJ2-3; 7 bases align to TRBD1. The CDR3 has 14 amino acids. The V gene end was trimmed by 5 bases and the J gene end by 5 bases; junction bases not matched to a gene: 7. Germline V gene data show CDR1 as SEHNR and CDR2 as FQNEAQ (reference sequence). The CDR3 loop is CASSQQGSLDTQYF. In DNA form, the CDR3 reads TGTGCCAGCAGCCAACAGGGGTCCCTAGATACGCAGTATTTT.

CDR3 sequence (DNA): TGTGCCAGCAGCGTTACAGGGTTGCGATACACTGAAGCTTTCTTT. Encoded protein: CASSVTGLRYTEAFF. The chain employs TRBV7-8 and TRBJ1-1, with D maybe TRBD1 (6 bases). Deletions cut 5 bases from V and 3 bases from J, with 16 bases between. Germline values: CDR1 SGHVS, CDR2 FQNEAQ. This CDR3 region has 15 residues. The full variable domain, with the rest looked up from reference TRBV7-8 and TRBJ1-1, is GAGVSQSPRYKVAKRGQDVALRCDPISGHVSLFWYQQALGQGPEFLTYFQNEAQLDKSGLPSDRFFAERPEGSVSTLKIQRTQQEDSAVYLCASSVTGLRYTEAFFGQGTRLTVV.

The chain is built from TRBV30 and TRBJ1-1; 7 bases match TRBD1. The CDR3 extends over 13 amino acids. Trimming took 2 bases from V and 1 from J; bases not matched to a gene: 1. The germline CDR1 and CDR2 sequences are GTSNPN and SVGIG (reference sequence). In DNA, the CDR3 is TGTGCCTGGAGTAGGACAGGGAACACTGAAGCTTTCTTT. Translated, it gives CAWSRTGNTEAFF.

The V gene is TRBV7-2, the J gene TRBJ2-1; 8 bases are a match to TRBD2. The junction had 11 bases not matched to a gene; V was cut back by 4 bases and J by 3 bases. Germline assignment: CDR1 SGHTA and CDR2 FQGNSA. The CDR3 runs 17 residues. The CDR3 coding sequence is TGTGCCAGCAGCTCAGCCTTGGCGGGAGGTAGCTACAATGAGCAGTTCTTC. This codes for CASSSALAGGSYNEQFF.

This clonotype came up a few times. This sequence joins TRBV9 and TRBJ2-7; a weak D match, TRBD2 (6 bases). With 0 bases removed from V and 5 bases from J, the gap between germline ends came to 15 bases. CDR3 length: 15 amino acids. Germline V gene sequence: CDR1 SGDLS, CDR2 YYNGEE. The CDR3 coding sequence is TGTGCCAGCAGCGTAGGTGGGACTCACCTCGACGAGCAGTACTTC. Amino acid sequence: CASSVGGTHLDEQYF.

The chain links TRBV7-9 to TRBJ2-4; no definite D call. Germline lookup yields CDR1 SEHNR and CDR2 FQNEAQ (reference sequence). Trimming removed 5 bases from V and 0 bases from J, with 11 bases in between. The CDR3 sequence is 15 residues long. CDR3 region: CASSLAGAAKNIQYF. For the CDR3, the DNA is TGTGCCAGCAGCCTGGCAGGAGCAGCCAAAAACATTCAGTACTTC.

The CDR3: CAWSSGSADTQYF. The CDR3 DNA is TGTGCCTGGAGTAGCGGGAGCGCAGATACGCAGTATTTT. V gene TRBV30 combines with J gene TRBJ2-3; 8 positions match TRBD2. The CDR3 covers 13 residues. The V and J ends lost 2 bases and 4 bases, in that order; junction bases with no gene match: 2. The germline gives CDR1 GTSNPN, CDR2 SVGIG (reference sequence).

The chain combines TRBV6-1 with TRBJ2-5; no definite D call. The CDR3 has 12 residues. Germline CDR1 and CDR2: MNHNS and SASEGT. Trimming removed 1 base from V and 5 bases from J, with 5 bases in between. As DNA, the CDR3 is TGTGCCAGCAGTGAAGACCGGGAGACCCAGTACTTC. Protein: CASSEDRETQYF.

This clonotype has more than one count but fewer than ten. V and J are TRBV27 and TRBJ2-1; D gene unclear. Germline-derived CDR1 and CDR2 are MNHEY and SMNVEV (reference sequence). The CDR3 extends over 14 amino acids. With 5 bases removed from V and 3 bases from J, the gap between germline ends came to 11 bases. The CDR3 loop reads CASSPQNFYNEQFF. In DNA form, the CDR3 reads TGTGCCAGCAGTCCACAAAACTTCTACAATGAGCAGTTCTTC.